This T cell receptor beta chain was captured by sequencing in a study of regulatory dendritic cells for organ transplantation (dated by TCRdb to 2017 to 2019). Regarding the complete study: To make regulatory dendritic cells, monocytes were cultured with vitamin D3 on days 0 and 4, plus IL-10 on day 4. On day 6, LPS was added to the DC cultures to test how the DCs responded to a strong maturation-inducing agent. Before and after allostimulation with regulatory or mature dendritic cells, TCRbeta repertoires were sequenced from sorted naive and memory CD4+ and CD8+ T cells.

About this clone itself: Its cognate antigen has yet to be identified. No base-level quality is on record; no much larger clone is a single base apart.

Overall study results and their limits: Allostimulation expanded memory CD8+ clones in both subjects, but regulatory dendritic cells appeared to induce more limited expansion than mature dendritic cells. Sequencing was done in only a couple of subjects, and the authors reported considerable heterogeneity between individuals in the alloreactive memory CD8+ T cell pool. The repertoires of naive CD4+ and CD8+ T cells were highly diverse, while memory cell repertoires were less diverse, with memory CD8+ cells being the most oligoclonal. Among the resting subsets, the most alloreactive TCR clonotypes were found in memory CD8+ T cells.

Multiplexed two-step PCR with Vbeta-specific forward primers and Jbeta-specific reverse primers was used to amplify TCRbeta CDR3 regions. Through the immunoSEQ service, TCRbeta libraries were sequenced on an Illumina instrument. Turning to the authors' computational methods: IMGT annotation was used to assign V, D and J genes, and synthetic CDR3 analogues were used to correct the counts for multiplex PCR bias. Repertoire clonality was computed in the immunoSEQ Analyzer as one minus normalized Shannon entropy. Clonal expansion was defined by Fisher's exact test with Benjamini-Hochberg false discovery rate control, using two-tailed P<0.01. TCRdb's version of the immuneACCESS table is confined to in-frame rearrangements and falls short of the full clone set. An unresolved V gene accounts for under half of the shortfall where checked; the remainder is of unknown origin. From that table come the V and J calls and clone size; the DNA was used to work out D and trimming. For this sample there are around 19,000 clones; 70% to 90% appear just once. The ten largest clones capture 0.55% to 0.85% of the sample.

Sorted T cell subsets were CFSE-labeled and co-cultured for around five days with allogeneic regulatory or mature dendritic cells at a 1:10 DC:T ratio. Naive T cells were sorted as CD45RA+ and memory T cells as CD45RO+ CD4+ or CD8+ cells by FACS. The T cells used for TCR sequencing were obtained from a couple of healthy control subjects. Genomic DNA was extracted with the Qiagen DNeasy Blood & Tissue Kit. Inclusive of the bounding cysteine and phenylalanine, the CDR3 is 13 residues long. CDR3 DNA only is kept here, 39 bases in frame from base 1. The germline V gene supplies CDR1 ENHRY and CDR2 SYGVKD. V is clipped by 0 bases and J by 6 bases, and the sequence between their germline boundaries is 8 bases long.

This TCR came from a human donor in good health. The material sequenced was naive CD4+ T cells from blood cultured with regulatory dendritic cells. This sample's cell subset or site label indicates: CD45RA+ naive T cells. Recombination joined TRBV10-3 with TRBJ1-2; a tentative D match to TRBD1 spans 5 bases. CDR3 protein: CAISESEGNGYTF. The DNA sequence follows: TGTGCCATCAGTGAGTCGGAGGGGAATGGCTACACCTTC.